These 24 T cell receptor beta chains were all obtained from the same sample, sequenced in a study of blood T cell repertoires in COVID-19. TCRdb's table, derived via immunoSEQ multiplex PCR, lists solely in-frame clones and lacks some. This table holds 150,000 to 200,000 clones, roughly four fifths found once. The sequenced sample was peripheral blood. The receptors were sampled from a woman between 40 and 55 years old with acute or convalescent COVID-19.

This rearrangement joins TRBV28 to TRBJ1-4; no reliable D call. CDR3 length: 14 residues. V was trimmed by 2 bases and J by 4 bases, leaving 8 bases between them. From germline, CDR1 is MDHEN and CDR2 SYDVKM. CDR3 bases: TGTGCCAGCAGTTTAGGCGGTATTAATGAAAAACTGTTTTTT. Translating it yields CASSLGGINEKLFF.

The chain links TRBV11-2 to TRBJ2-7; 9 bases align to TRBD1. With 7 bases clipped from V and 0 bases from J, the junction kept 7 bases outside the gene matches. Germline V gene sequence: CDR1 SGHAT, CDR2 FQNNGV. This CDR3 has 15 residues. CDR3 amino acids: CASNYDRGFSYEQYF. The DNA for the CDR3 is TGTGCCAGCAACTACGACAGGGGGTTCTCCTACGAGCAGTACTTC.

The chain has TRBV2 and TRBJ2-4, with 7 bases identical to TRBD1. Germline CDR1 is SNHLY and CDR2 is FYNNEI. The V and J ends lost 6 bases and 9 bases, in that order; junction bases with no gene match: 5. The length of the CDR3 is 12 residues. The CDR3 loop is CASRSGGSIQYF. The CDR3 region has the DNA TGTGCCAGCAGATCAGGGGGAAGCATTCAGTACTTC.

The genes are TRBV7-2 and TRBJ1-3, with no clear D. Germline V CDR1 and CDR2: SGHTA, FQGNSA. Trimming took off 1 base at V and 0 bases at J, with 10 bases between the two ends. The CDR3 is 16 residues long. The CDR3 here is CASSLVGGSSGNTIYF. Here the CDR3 DNA reads TGTGCCAGCAGCTTAGTTGGCGGTAGCTCTGGAAACACCATATATTTT.

This chain joins TRBV7-9 and TRBJ2-3, with 14 bases fitting TRBD2. CDR3 length: 16 amino acids. The trim removed 3 bases at V and 11 bases at J, leaving 10 bases unmatched. Germline values: CDR1 SEHNR, CDR2 FQNEAQ (reference sequence). The CDR3 loop reads CASSFQGGTSGSRQYF. The DNA of the CDR3 is TGTGCCAGCAGCTTTCAAGGGGGGACTAGCGGGAGTAGGCAGTATTTT. The whole variable domain, remainder taken from reference TRBV7-9 and TRBJ2-3, is DTGVSQNPRHKITKRGQNVTFRCDPISEHNRLYWYRQTLGQGPEFLTYFQNEAQLEKSRLLSDRFSAERPKGSFSTLEIQRTEQGDSAMYLCASSFQGGTSGSRQYFGPGTRLTVL.

The chain employs TRBV19 and TRBJ1-5; 7 bases line up with TRBD1. CDR3 length: 14 amino acids. Germline CDR1 and CDR2: LNHDA and SQIVND (reference sequence). J gave up 2 bases and V 5 bases, and 3 bases lay outside the gene matches. CDR3 DNA: TGTGCCAGTAGTTTGGGGACAGGCAATCAGCCCCAGCATTTT. Its translation is CASSLGTGNQPQHF.

CDR3 sequence reads: CSASIGRALSPLHF. CDR3 sequence (DNA): TGCAGTGCTAGTATTGGCAGGGCCTTGTCACCCCTCCACTTT. V and J are TRBV20-1 and TRBJ1-6; TRBD1 might be the D (5 bases). Trimming pared 3 bases from V and 10 bases from J, leaving 16 bases between. CDR3 length equals 14 residues. Germline V gives CDR1 DFQATT, CDR2 SNEGSKA (reference sequence).

The chain joins TRBV5-1 to TRBJ2-7; no reliable D call. There are 11 residues in the CDR3. V gave up 7 bases and J gave up 3 bases, with 8 bases separating them. The V gene's germline CDR1 is SGHRS and CDR2 YFSETQ. The CDR3 bases are TGCGCCAGCCGCCACTTCTACGAGCAGTACTTC. This gives the protein CASRHFYEQYF.

This sequence joins TRBV19 and TRBJ1-5; 8 bases fit TRBD1. Germline CDR1 reads LNHDA; CDR2 reads SQIVND (reference sequence). There are 15 residues in the CDR3. V shed 6 bases and J 5 bases; nucleotides not matched to a gene: 9. The CDR3 region has the DNA TGTGCCAGTAGGAGAACGGACAGGGCAGATCAGCCCCAGCATTTT. It specifies CASRRTDRADQPQHF.

V usage is TRBV27 and J usage is TRBJ1-5, with TRBD1 matching 9 bases. The germline gives CDR1 MNHEY, CDR2 SMNVEV (reference sequence). This CDR3 is built from 16 residues. V shed 4 bases, J shed 3 bases, and the junction held 7 bases outside the gene matches. The CDR3 DNA sequence: TGTGCCAGCAGTTCGTCACAGGGGGCCGCCAATCAGCCCCAGCATTTT. Translated, it gives CASSSSQGAANQPQHF.

The chain joins TRBV27 to TRBJ2-7; 10 bases are a match to TRBD1. Per germline, CDR1 MNHEY and CDR2 SMNVEV (reference sequence). V lost 4 bases, J lost 4 bases, and 4 bases stayed unmatched. The CDR3 has 14 amino acids. The CDR3 is CASSSRDRGYEQYF. DNA of the CDR3: TGTGCCAGCAGTTCCCGGGACAGGGGATACGAGCAGTACTTC.

The CDR3 sequence: CASSPSGSSYNEQFF. The CDR3, as DNA: TGCGCCAGCAGCCCTAGCGGGAGCTCCTACAATGAGCAGTTCTTC. The chain carries TRBV4-1 and TRBJ2-1; 10 positions agree with TRBD2. The CDR3 contains 15 residues. The V gene end was trimmed by 4 bases and the J gene end by 0 bases; junction bases not matched to a gene: 0. Germline V gene data show CDR1 as MGHRA and CDR2 as YSYEKL.

The V call is TRBV19, the J call TRBJ1-1; TRBD1 matches at 9 bases. Per the germline V gene, CDR1 is LNHDA and CDR2 is SQIVND (reference sequence). Trimming took 3 bases from V and 3 from J; bases not matched to a gene: 2. CDR3 length: 14 residues. In DNA form, the CDR3 reads TGTGCCAGTAGTATTTGGGACAGGGACACTGAAGCTTTCTTT. Encoded protein: CASSIWDRDTEAFF.

V and J are TRBV4-1 and TRBJ1-5; D is unresolved. Deletions cut 1 base from V and 5 bases from J, with 18 bases between. The CDR3 sequence is 17 residues long. CDR1 is MGHRA, CDR2 YSYEKL, per germline. CDR3 DNA: TGCGCCAGCAGCCAAGTTGGATGGATCGGGGTCCATCAGCCCCAGCATTTT. This codes for CASSQVGWIGVHQPQHF.

The J gene is TRBJ1-4, the V gene TRBV28; no clear D. Germline V gene lookup returns CDR1 MDHEN and CDR2 SYDVKM. V was clipped by 5 bases and J by 8 bases, with 9 bases between them. This CDR3 is 12 amino acids long. In DNA form, the CDR3 reads TGTGCCAGCAGTCCTGGGAGAGAAAAACTGTTTTTT. This sequence encodes CASSPGREKLFF.

As concerns this clone: This sample includes further DNA sequences coding for the same CDR3. The chain recombines TRBV3-1 (or the pseudogene TRBV3-2) with TRBJ1-5; D is unresolved. There are 12 residues in the CDR3. V was cut by 3 bases and J by 6 bases, with 6 bases left in between. Germline V gene lookup returns CDR1 LGHDT and CDR2 YNNKEL (reference sequence). CDR3 sequence reads: CASSHSGQPQHF. CDR3 bases: TGTGCCAGCAGCCACAGTGGTCAGCCCCAGCATTTT.

V is TRBV29-1 and J is TRBJ1-2; possibly TRBD1 for D (6 bases). Germline V gene sequence: CDR1 SQVTM, CDR2 ANQGSEA. This CDR3 has 15 residues. The V end was cut by 8 bases, the J end by 2 bases, with 21 bases between. The CDR3 bases are TGCAGCACTAGATTACAATACAGGGACAACTATGGCTACACCTTC. It translates to CSTRLQYRDNYGYTF.

The chain combines TRBV19 with TRBJ1-1; D unclear. V lost 8 bases and J 0 bases, leaving 10 bases between the germline ends. The CDR3 contains 13 residues. Germline CDR1 LNHDA, CDR2 SQIVND (reference sequence). CDR3 DNA: TGTGCCAGTTGGCCGCACATGAACACTGAAGCTTTCTTT. It codes for CASWPHMNTEAFF.

With respect to this clone: This likely comes from a read error, as the CDR3 has no conserved phenylalanine or tryptophan at its end. No DNA is shown, since the ends of the CDR3 on it are uncertain; the CDR3 is the one TCRdb lists. The V and J genes are TRBV27 and TRBJ1-4; the DNA was not compared with TRBD1, the D call given in the table. Both ends counted, the CDR3 spans 12 residues. Germline assignment: CDR1 MNHEY and CDR2 SMNVEV (reference sequence). This CDR3 is CASSSSIDRDRE.

V usage is TRBV2 and J usage is TRBJ1-1; tentatively, D is TRBD1 (5 bases). Germline CDR1 is SNHLY and CDR2 is FYNNEI. V gave up 5 bases and J gave up 7 bases, with 14 bases separating them. The CDR3 length is 13 residues. The CDR3 bases are TGTGCCAGCAGTCTTAGGGGACTGGTTGAAGCTTTCTTT. It translates to CASSLRGLVEAFF.

This clone occurred a few times. The CDR3 reads CASSSLSGRLGKFF. DNA for the CDR3: TGTGCCAGTAGTAGTCTAAGCGGGAGATTGGGGAAGTTCTTC. The chain recombines TRBV19 with TRBJ2-1; 8 bases match TRBD2. V shed 4 bases and J 14 bases; nucleotides not matched to a gene: 13. Germline V gene data show CDR1 as LNHDA and CDR2 as SQIVND (reference sequence). The CDR3 loop spans 14 amino acids.

The genes are TRBV11-2 and TRBJ2-7; 8 nucleotides agree with TRBD1. The CDR3 runs to 15 residues. Trimming cost V 1 base and J 12 bases; bases outside gene matches: 14. Germline-derived CDR1 and CDR2 are SGHAT and FQNNGV. The CDR3 sequence: CASSLAPGQGVGMYF. The CDR3 nucleotides read TGTGCCAGCAGCTTAGCCCCAGGACAGGGTGTAGGCATGTACTTC.

The V call is TRBV5-5, the J call TRBJ1-2; D gene ambiguous. Germline V lookup: CDR1 SGHKS, CDR2 YYEKEE (reference sequence). Trimming took off 0 bases at V and 4 bases at J, with 10 bases between the two ends. CDR3 length: 14 amino acids. In nucleotides, the CDR3 is TGTGCCAGCAGCTTGGGAGGGATTGGCTATGGCTACACCTTC. It translates to CASSLGGIGYGYTF.

The V gene is TRBV27, the J gene TRBJ2-5; 7 bases align to TRBD2. Germline loops: CDR1 MNHEY, CDR2 SMNVEV (reference sequence). Germline trimming cut 3 bases from V and 3 bases from J; bases unmatched to any gene: 4. This CDR3 spans 14 amino acids. CDR3 DNA: TGTGCCAGCAGTTTGGGACTAAAAAAAGAGACCCAGTACTTC. Translation: CASSLGLKKETQYF.